This is a list of T cell receptor beta chains from one sample in a study of control samples from healthy donors and cancer patients. Profiling relied on immunoSEQ multiplex PCR, and the TCRdb table lists in-frame clones only, not all of them. The sample yields 150,000 to 200,000 clones, roughly 89% seen once. Sequencing was performed on blood. All receptors derive from a woman aged 30 to 39 in good health. Each CDR3 is given with its conserved first and last residue. D genes are given only for firm matches. Expanded clones get a size class; other rows say once, few or many, or leave the size out.

J	length	V	size	D	CDR3	DNA
TRBJ2-2	15	TRBV7-9	.	TRBD1	CASSRGTGETRELFF	TGTGCCAGCAGCCGGGGGACAGGGGAGACCAGGGAGCTGTTTTTT
TRBJ2-5	14	TRBV19	.	TRBD2	CASGSGTSFKTQYF	TGTGCCAGTGGGTCCGGGACTAGCTTTAAGACCCAGTACTTC
TRBJ1-2	15	TRBV5-5	.	.	CASSLGIGISYGYTF	TGTGCCAGCAGCTTGGGTATAGGGATAAGCTATGGCTACACCTTC
TRBJ1-2	17	TRBV14	.	TRBD1	CASSQDLGTVWGYGYTF	TGTGCCAGCAGCCAAGATCTTGGGACAGTCTGGGGCTATGGCTACACCTTC
TRBJ2-1	15	TRBV11-3	.	TRBD2	CASSSGTSGSDEQFF	TGTGCCAGCAGCTCCGGGACTAGCGGGAGCGATGAGCAGTTCTTC
TRBJ2-7	14	TRBV5-1	.	TRBD1	CASSLEGAGYEQYF	TGCGCCAGCAGCTTGGAGGGGGCAGGGTACGAGCAGTACTTC
TRBJ2-7	12	TRBV6-6	once	.	CASSYHSYEQYF	TGTGCCAGCAGTTATCATAGCTACGAGCAGTACTTC
TRBJ1-6	15	TRBV5-4	.	TRBD1	CASSFHQGVNSPLHF	TGTGCCAGCAGCTTCCACCAGGGGGTCAATTCACCCCTCCACTTT
TRBJ1-6	14	TRBV6-4	.	.	CASSVRDGNSPLHF	TGTGCCAGCAGTGTACGGGACGGGAATTCACCCCTCCACTTT
TRBJ1-6	14	TRBV5-4	once	TRBD1	CASSLGTGYSPLHF	TGTGCCAGCAGCTTGGGGACAGGGTATTCACCCCTCCACTTT
TRBJ1-4	13	TRBV5-5	.	.	CASRRTTNEKLFF	TGTGCCAGCAGGAGAACAACTAATGAAAAACTGTTTTTT
TRBJ1-2	11	TRBV11-2	.	.	CASSQTYGYTF	TGTGCCAGCAGCCAGACTTATGGCTACACCTTC
TRBJ1-6	15	TRBV18	.	.	CASSPPGGVNSPLHF	TGTGCCAGCTCACCACCGGGAGGGGTTAATTCACCCCTCCACTTT
TRBJ1-1	12	TRBV10-2	.	.	CASREGNTEAFF	TGCGCCAGCAGGGAGGGAAACACTGAAGCTTTCTTT
TRBJ2-2	14	TRBV6-5	once	TRBD1	CASILQGDTGELFF	TGTGCCAGCATTCTACAGGGGGACACCGGGGAGCTGTTTTTT
TRBJ2-3	13	TRBV18	.	.	CASSPTSTDTQYF	TGTGCCAGCTCACCAACAAGCACAGATACGCAGTATTTT
TRBJ2-7	13	TRBV19	.	TRBD1	CASSRDRAYEQYF	TGTGCCAGTAGCCGGGACAGAGCCTACGAGCAGTACTTC
TRBJ2-3	16	TRBV7-9	.	TRBD1	CASSPRDRGRSDTQYF	TGTGCCAGCAGCCCCCGGGACAGGGGGCGTTCAGATACGCAGTATTTT
TRBJ2-1	15	TRBV18	.	TRBD2	CASSPGLAGGYEQFF	TGTGCCAGCTCACCGGGACTAGCGGGAGGGTATGAGCAGTTCTTC
TRBJ2-4	17	TRBV3-1/TRBV3-2	.	.	CASSQDESPLAKNIQYF	TGTGCCAGCAGCCAAGACGAGTCACCACTAGCCAAAAACATTCAGTACTTC
TRBJ1-3	16	TRBV7-2	.	TRBD1	CASSLGDRVSGNTIYF	TGTGCCAGCAGCTTAGGGGACAGGGTCTCTGGAAACACCATATATTTT
TRBJ1-4	13	TRBV7-9	.	.	CASSLGGLEKLFF	TGTGCCAGCAGCTTAGGGGGTCTTGAAAAACTGTTTTTT
TRBJ2-3	12	TRBV6-2/TRBV6-3	.	.	CASSAGADTQYF	TGTGCCAGCAGCGCAGGGGCAGATACGCAGTATTTT
TRBJ2-3	16	TRBV7-6	.	TRBD2	CASSLIAGGPVDTQYF	TGTGCCAGCAGCTTAATAGCGGGGGGGCCGGTAGATACGCAGTATTTT
TRBJ2-1	12	TRBV2	.	.	CASSRDSNEQFF	TGTGCCAGCAGTCGGGACTCCAATGAGCAGTTCTTC
TRBJ2-7	15	TRBV27	.	.	CASSDRLGSSYEQYF	TGTGCCAGCAGTGACCGACTAGGGAGCTCCTACGAGCAGTACTTC
TRBJ1-2	12	TRBV6-5	.	.	CASSYRNYGYTF	TGTGCCAGCAGTTACCGGAACTATGGCTACACCTTC
TRBJ1-2	13	TRBV5-4	.	TRBD1	CASSLAQGEGYTF	TGTGCCAGCAGCTTGGCCCAGGGGGAGGGCTACACCTTC
TRBJ2-5	15	TRBV3-1/TRBV3-2	.	TRBD2	CASSQEGTSGGAWYF	TGTGCCAGCAGCCAAGAAGGGACTAGCGGGGGGGCCTGGTACTTC
TRBJ1-1	14	TRBV19	.	.	CASSIVARNTEAFF	TGTGCCAGTAGTATAGTGGCACGGAACACTGAAGCTTTCTTT
TRBJ1-2	14	TRBV6-1	.	.	CASSEQGRGYGYTF	TGTGCCAGCAGTGAACAGGGGCGAGGCTATGGCTACACCTTC
TRBJ1-4	13	TRBV6-5	.	.	CASSYRFNEKLFF	TGTGCCAGCAGTTACCGGTTTAATGAAAAACTGTTTTTT
TRBJ1-1	14	TRBV6-2/TRBV6-3	.	.	CASSYGRGGTEAFF	TGTGCCAGCAGTTACGGGAGGGGTGGCACTGAAGCTTTCTTT
TRBJ2-1	12	TRBV10-2	.	.	CASSEGVNEQFF	TGCGCCAGCAGTGAGGGAGTCAATGAGCAGTTCTTC
TRBJ1-3	15	TRBV25-1	.	TRBD1	CASSEPGTGGNTIYF	TGTGCCAGCAGTGAGCCCGGGACAGGGGGAAACACCATATATTTT
TRBJ2-1	16	TRBV24-1	.	TRBD2	CATSDLKREGPNEQFF	TGTGCCACCAGTGATTTGAAGCGGGAGGGCCCCAATGAGCAGTTCTTC
TRBJ2-5	13	TRBV15	.	.	CATSDSGDETQYF	TGTGCCACCAGCGATTCAGGGGATGAGACCCAGTACTTC
TRBJ2-2	14	TRBV6-4	.	TRBD2	CASTTSVGTGELFF	TGTGCCAGCACGACTAGCGTCGGCACCGGGGAGCTGTTTTTT
TRBJ1-2	12	TRBV19	.	.	CASSGTYYGYTF	TGTGCCAGTAGTGGGACGTACTATGGCTACACCTTC
TRBJ1-5	15	TRBV27	.	.	CASSFVRGSNQPQHF	TGTGCCAGCAGTTTCGTCAGGGGTAGCAATCAGCCCCAGCATTTT
TRBJ2-2	14	TRBV9	.	TRBD1	CASSDRGTTGELFF	TGTGCCAGCAGCGACAGGGGGACCACCGGGGAGCTGTTTTTT
TRBJ2-7	13	TRBV11-2	.	.	CASTPGTLYEQYF	TGTGCCAGCACCCCCGGGACCCTTTACGAGCAGTACTTC
TRBJ2-2	16	TRBV7-3	.	.	CASSLTGSANTGELFF	TGTGCCAGCAGCTTAACCGGCTCCGCGAACACCGGGGAGCTGTTTTTT
TRBJ2-1	16	TRBV6-6	.	.	CASTNWGRGAYNEQFF	TGTGCCAGCACCAATTGGGGTCGGGGCGCCTACAATGAGCAGTTCTTC
TRBJ2-3	15	TRBV11-3	.	TRBD2	CASSLTSGIPDTQYF	TGTGCCAGCAGCTTAACTAGCGGGATCCCAGATACGCAGTATTTT
TRBJ2-1	16	TRBV11-2	.	TRBD2	CASSTRTSRTYNEQFF	TGTGCCAGCAGCACCCGGACTAGCCGAACCTACAATGAGCAGTTCTTC
TRBJ1-5	14	TRBV6-5	once	TRBD1	CASSAGTGGQPQHF	TGTGCCAGCAGCGCCGGGACAGGTGGACAGCCCCAGCATTTT
TRBJ2-2	13	TRBV7-9	.	.	CASSEPNTGELFF	TGTGCCAGCAGCGAACCGAACACCGGGGAGCTGTTTTTT
TRBJ1-2	16	TRBV3-1/TRBV3-2	once	TRBD1	CASSQETGTANYGYTF	TGTGCCAGCAGCCAAGAAACCGGGACAGCTAACTATGGCTACACCTTC
TRBJ2-7	12	TRBV6-1	.	.	CASSELGAGQYF	TGTGCCAGCAGTGAGCTGGGTGCGGGGCAGTACTTC
TRBJ1-2	14	TRBV23-1	few	.	CASSQSGSNYGYTF	TGCGCCAGCAGTCAATCGGGTTCTAACTATGGCTACACCTTC